This T cell receptor (beta chain) derives from a study of tumor-infiltrating lymphocytes in primary liver carcinoma. Study observations and caveats: Blood fell significantly below tumors in its top-250-clone fraction (p = 0.039).

The input was 500 ng total RNA; TCR beta cDNA was made from it with a constant-region primer. Construction of TCR beta libraries relied on three successive nested multiplex PCR rounds employing slightly modified ARM-PCR. It was with TRBV1-TRBV30 forward primers and a C-beta reverse primer that the first two PCR rounds were run, at 10 cycles each. TCRdb redid the calling of the multiplex PCR reads with MiXCR, one entry per CDR3 protein. The table records some 94,000 distinct CDR3 sequences, over 55% of them present only once. Joint extraction of RNA and DNA used about 17-31 mg of bulk tissue that was unsorted. For this clonotype: Antigen specificity is unknown. One end of the junction varies from germline; a read error may be responsible.

Germline assignment: CDR1 MNHEY and CDR2 SVGAGI. The CDR3 spans 15 residues. V gene TRBV6-5 combines with J gene TRBJ2-6; the D gene is possibly TRBD1 (6 bases). This TCR derives from a woman aged 60 to 75 with primary liver carcinoma and hepatitis B virus infection. The sample taken for sequencing was liver tumor tissue from sampling region 5. Subset indicated: tumor region T5, tumor centre. The CDR3 nucleotides read TGCGCCAGCAGTCCTCGGACAGCTGGGGCCAACGTCCTGACTTTC. Its protein is CASSPRTAGANVLTF.